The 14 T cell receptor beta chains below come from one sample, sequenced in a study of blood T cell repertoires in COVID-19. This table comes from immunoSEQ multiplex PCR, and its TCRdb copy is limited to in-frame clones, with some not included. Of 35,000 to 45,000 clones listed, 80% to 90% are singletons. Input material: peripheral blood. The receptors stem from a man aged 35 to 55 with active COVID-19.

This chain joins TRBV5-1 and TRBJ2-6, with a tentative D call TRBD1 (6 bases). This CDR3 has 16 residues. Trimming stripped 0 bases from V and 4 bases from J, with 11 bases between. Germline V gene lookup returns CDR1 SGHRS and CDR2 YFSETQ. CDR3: CASSLATGTGANVLTF. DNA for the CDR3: TGCGCCAGCAGCTTGGCCACAGGGACAGGGGCCAACGTCCTGACTTTC. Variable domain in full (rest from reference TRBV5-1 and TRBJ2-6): KAGVTQTPRYLIKTRGQQVTLSCSPISGHRSVSWYQQTPGQGLQFLFEYFSETQRNKGNFPGRFSGRQFSNSRSEMNVSTLELGDSALYLCASSLATGTGANVLTFGAGSRLTVL.

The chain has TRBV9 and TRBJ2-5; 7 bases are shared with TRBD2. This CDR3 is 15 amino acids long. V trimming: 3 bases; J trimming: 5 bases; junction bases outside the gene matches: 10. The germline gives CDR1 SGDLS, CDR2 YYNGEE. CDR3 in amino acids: CASSEGLAASETQYF. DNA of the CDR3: TGTGCCAGCAGCGAGGGGCTAGCGGCCTCGGAGACCCAGTACTTC.

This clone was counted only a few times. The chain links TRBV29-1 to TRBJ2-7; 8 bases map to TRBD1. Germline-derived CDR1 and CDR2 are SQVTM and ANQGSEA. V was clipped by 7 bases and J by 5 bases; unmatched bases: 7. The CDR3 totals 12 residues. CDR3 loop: CSAEKQGDEQYF. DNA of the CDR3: TGCAGCGCTGAGAAACAGGGGGACGAGCAGTACTTC.

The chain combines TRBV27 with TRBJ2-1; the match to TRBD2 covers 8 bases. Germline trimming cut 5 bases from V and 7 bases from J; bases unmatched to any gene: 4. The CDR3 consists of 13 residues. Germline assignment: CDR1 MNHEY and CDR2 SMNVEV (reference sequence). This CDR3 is CASSLGRGNEQFF. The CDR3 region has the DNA TGTGCCAGCAGTCTCGGGAGGGGTAATGAGCAGTTCTTC.

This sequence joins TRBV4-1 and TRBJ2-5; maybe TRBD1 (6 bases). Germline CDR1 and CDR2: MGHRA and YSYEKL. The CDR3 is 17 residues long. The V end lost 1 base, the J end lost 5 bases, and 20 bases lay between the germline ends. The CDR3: CASSQVGRTKRGETQYF. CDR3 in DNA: TGCGCCAGCAGCCAAGTCGGGCGGACCAAAAGGGGGGAGACCCAGTACTTC.

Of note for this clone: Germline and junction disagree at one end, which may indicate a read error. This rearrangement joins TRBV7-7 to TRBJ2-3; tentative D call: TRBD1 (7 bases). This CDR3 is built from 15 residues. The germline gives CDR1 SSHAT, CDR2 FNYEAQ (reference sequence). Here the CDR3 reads CASSPAPGGIDTQYF. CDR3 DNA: TGTGCTAGCAGCCCTGCCCCAGGGGGGATAGATACGCAGTATTTT.

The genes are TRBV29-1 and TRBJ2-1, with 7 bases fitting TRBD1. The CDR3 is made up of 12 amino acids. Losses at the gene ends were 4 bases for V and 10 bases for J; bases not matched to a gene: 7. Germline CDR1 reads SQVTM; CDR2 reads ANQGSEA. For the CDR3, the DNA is TGCAGCGTTGTCTCGTGGGACAGAGAGCAGTTCTTC. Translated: CSVVSWDREQFF.

The CDR3: CASSFNESPSYNEQFF. CDR3 sequence (DNA): TGTGCCAGCAGCTTTAATGAGAGCCCTTCCTACAATGAGCAGTTCTTC. V usage is TRBV11-2 and J usage is TRBJ2-1; D uncertain. The ends were cut back, 3 bases at V and 1 base at J, with 13 bases in the middle. In germline, CDR1 is SGHAT, CDR2 FQNNGV. The CDR3 covers 16 residues.

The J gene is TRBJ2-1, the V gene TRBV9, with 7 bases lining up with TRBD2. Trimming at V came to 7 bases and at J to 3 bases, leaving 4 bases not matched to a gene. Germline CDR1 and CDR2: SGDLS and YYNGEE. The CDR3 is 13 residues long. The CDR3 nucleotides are TGTGCCAGCGGCGGACTAGGCTACAATGAGCAGTTCTTC. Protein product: CASGGLGYNEQFF.

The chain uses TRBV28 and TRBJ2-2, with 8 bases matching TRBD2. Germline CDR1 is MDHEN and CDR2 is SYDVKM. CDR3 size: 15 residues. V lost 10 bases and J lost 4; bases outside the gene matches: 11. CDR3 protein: CATFMPGGSTGELFF. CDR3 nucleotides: TGTGCCACCTTTATGCCGGGGGGGAGCACCGGGGAGCTGTTTTTT. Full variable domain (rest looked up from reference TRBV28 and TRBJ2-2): DVKVTQSSRYLVKRTGEKVFLECVQDMDHENMFWYRQDPGLGLRLIYFSYDVKMKEKGDIPEGYSVSREKKERFSLILESASTNQTSMYLCATFMPGGSTGELFFGEGSRLTVL.

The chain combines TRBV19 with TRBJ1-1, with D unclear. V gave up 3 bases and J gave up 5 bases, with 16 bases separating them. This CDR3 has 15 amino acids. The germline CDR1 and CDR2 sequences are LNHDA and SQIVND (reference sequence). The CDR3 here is CASSIPRPSQTEAFF. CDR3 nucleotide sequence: TGTGCCAGTAGTATCCCCCGCCCGTCTCAGACTGAAGCTTTCTTT.

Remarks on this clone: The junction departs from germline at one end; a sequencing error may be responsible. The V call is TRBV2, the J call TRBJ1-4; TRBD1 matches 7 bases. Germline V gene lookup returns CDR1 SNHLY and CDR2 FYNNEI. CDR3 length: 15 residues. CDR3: CASTEQGSFTEKLFF. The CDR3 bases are TGTGCCAGCACTGAACAGGGGAGTTTTACCGAAAAACTGTTTTTT.

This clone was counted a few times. CDR3 DNA: TGCGCCAGCAGCCTTACGACAGGGGACTACGAGCAGTACTTC. Translating gives CASSLTTGDYEQYF. J is TRBJ2-7 and V is TRBV5-1; TRBD1 matches at 8 bases. The germline V gene encodes CDR1 SGHRS and CDR2 YFSETQ. Trimming took 4 bases from V and 3 from J; bases not matched to a gene: 6. This CDR3 spans 14 amino acids.

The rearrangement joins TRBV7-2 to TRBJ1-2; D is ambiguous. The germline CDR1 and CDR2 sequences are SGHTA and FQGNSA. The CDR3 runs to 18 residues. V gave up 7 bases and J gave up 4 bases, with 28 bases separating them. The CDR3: CASMPTPYAGQAPYGYTF. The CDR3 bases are TGTGCCAGCATGCCGACCCCCTACGCGGGCCAGGCTCCCTATGGCTACACCTTC.